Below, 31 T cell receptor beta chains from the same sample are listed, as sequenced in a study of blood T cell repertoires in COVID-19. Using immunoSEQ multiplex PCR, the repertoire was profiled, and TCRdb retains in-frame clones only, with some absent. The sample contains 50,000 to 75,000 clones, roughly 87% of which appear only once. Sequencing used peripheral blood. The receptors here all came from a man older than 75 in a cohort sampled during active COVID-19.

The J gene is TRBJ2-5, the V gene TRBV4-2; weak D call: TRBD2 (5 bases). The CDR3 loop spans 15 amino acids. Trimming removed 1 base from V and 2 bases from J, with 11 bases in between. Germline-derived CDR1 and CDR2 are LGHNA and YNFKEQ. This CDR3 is CASSQASSPQETQYF. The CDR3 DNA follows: TGTGCCAGCAGCCAAGCTTCTAGCCCTCAAGAGACCCAGTACTTC.

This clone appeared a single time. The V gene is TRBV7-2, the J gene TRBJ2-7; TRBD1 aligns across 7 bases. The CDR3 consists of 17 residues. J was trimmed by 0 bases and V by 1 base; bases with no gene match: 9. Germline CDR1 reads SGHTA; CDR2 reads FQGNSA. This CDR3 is CASSLGEGQRFSYEQYF. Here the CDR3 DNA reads TGTGCCAGCAGCTTAGGTGAGGGACAGCGATTCTCCTACGAGCAGTACTTC.

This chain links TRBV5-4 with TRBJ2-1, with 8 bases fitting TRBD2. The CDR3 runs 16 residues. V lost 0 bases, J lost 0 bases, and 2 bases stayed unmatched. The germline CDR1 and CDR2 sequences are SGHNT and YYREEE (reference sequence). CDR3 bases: TGTGCCAGCAGCTTGGCCGGGGGGGCCTCCTACAATGAGCAGTTCTTC. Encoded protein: CASSLAGGASYNEQFF.

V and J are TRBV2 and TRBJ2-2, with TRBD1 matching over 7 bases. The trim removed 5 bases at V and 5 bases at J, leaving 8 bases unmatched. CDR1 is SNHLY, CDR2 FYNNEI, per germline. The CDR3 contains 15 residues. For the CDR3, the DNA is TGTGCCAGCAGTAGAACAGGGGCAGGAACCGGGGAGCTGTTTTTT. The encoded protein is CASSRTGAGTGELFF.

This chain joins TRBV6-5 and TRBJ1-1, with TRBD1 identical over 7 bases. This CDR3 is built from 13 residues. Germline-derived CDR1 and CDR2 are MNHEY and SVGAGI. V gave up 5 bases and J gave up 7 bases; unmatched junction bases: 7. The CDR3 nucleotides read TGTGCCAGCAGTCAAACCGACAGGGTTGAAGCTTTCTTT. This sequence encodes CASSQTDRVEAFF.

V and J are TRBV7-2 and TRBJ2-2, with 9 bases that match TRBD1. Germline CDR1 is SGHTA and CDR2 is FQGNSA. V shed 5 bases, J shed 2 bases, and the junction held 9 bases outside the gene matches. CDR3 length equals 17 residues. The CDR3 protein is CASSHRDRAINTGELFF. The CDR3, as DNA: TGTGCCAGCAGCCACCGGGACAGGGCCATAAACACCGGGGAGCTGTTTTTT.

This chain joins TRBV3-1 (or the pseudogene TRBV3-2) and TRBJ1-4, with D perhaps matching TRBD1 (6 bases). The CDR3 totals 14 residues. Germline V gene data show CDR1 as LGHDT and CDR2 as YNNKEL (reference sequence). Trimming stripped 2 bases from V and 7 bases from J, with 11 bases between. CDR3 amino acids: CASSQRGASEKLFF. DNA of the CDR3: TGTGCCAGCAGCCAACGGGGGGCAAGTGAAAAACTGTTTTTT.

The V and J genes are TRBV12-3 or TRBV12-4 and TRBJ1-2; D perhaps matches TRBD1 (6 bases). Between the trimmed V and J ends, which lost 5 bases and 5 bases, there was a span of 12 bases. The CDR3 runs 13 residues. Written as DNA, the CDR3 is TGTGCCAGCAGTCTCCTCCAGGGGTATGGCTACACCTTC. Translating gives CASSLLQGYGYTF.

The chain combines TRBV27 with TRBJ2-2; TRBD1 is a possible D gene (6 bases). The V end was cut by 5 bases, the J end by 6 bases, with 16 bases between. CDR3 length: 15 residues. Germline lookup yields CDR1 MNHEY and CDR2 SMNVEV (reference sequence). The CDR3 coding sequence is TGTGCCAGCAGTACCCGGACAGCTAATGCCGGGGAGCTGTTTTTT. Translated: CASSTRTANAGELFF.

The CDR3 nucleotides read TGTGCCAGCAGTTTGAAGGGGGCCCATGAGCAGTTCTTC. It encodes CASSLKGAHEQFF. The genes are TRBV12-3 or TRBV12-4 and TRBJ2-1; 7 bases are a match to TRBD1. The CDR3 has 13 amino acids. Germline trimming cut 3 bases from V and 8 bases from J; bases unmatched to any gene: 4.

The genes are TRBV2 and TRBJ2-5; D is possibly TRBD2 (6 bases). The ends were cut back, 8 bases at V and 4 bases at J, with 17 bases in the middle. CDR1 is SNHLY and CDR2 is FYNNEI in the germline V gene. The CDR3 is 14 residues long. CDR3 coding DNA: TGTGCCAGCCCCGTCGGGAGTTCGGCAGAGACCCAGTACTTC. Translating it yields CASPVGSSAETQYF. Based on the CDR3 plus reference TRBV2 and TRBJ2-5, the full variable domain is EPEVTQTPSHQVTQMGQEVILRCVPISNHLYFYWYRQILGQKVEFLVSFYNNEISEKSEIFDDQFSVERPDGSNFTLKIRSTKLEDSAMYFCASPVGSSAETQYFGPGTRLLVL.

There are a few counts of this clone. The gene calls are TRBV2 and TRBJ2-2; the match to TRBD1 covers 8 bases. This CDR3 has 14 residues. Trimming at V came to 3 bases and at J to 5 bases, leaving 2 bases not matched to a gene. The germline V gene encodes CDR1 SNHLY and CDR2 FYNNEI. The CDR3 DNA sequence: TGTGCCAGCAGTGACAGGGGGCTAACCGGGGAGCTGTTTTTT. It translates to CASSDRGLTGELFF.

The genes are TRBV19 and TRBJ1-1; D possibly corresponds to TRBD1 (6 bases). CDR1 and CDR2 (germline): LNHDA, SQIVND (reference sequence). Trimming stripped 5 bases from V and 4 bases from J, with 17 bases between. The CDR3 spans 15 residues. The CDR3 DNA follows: TGTGCCAGTAGTGCGTCGGCGGGGGCGCCCACTGAAGCTTTCTTT. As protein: CASSASAGAPTEAFF.

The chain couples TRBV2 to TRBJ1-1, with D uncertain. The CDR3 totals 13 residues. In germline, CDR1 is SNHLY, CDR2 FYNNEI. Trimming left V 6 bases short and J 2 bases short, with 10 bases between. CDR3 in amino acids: CASRDYSNTEAFF. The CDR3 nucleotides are TGTGCCAGCAGGGACTACTCTAACACTGAAGCTTTCTTT.

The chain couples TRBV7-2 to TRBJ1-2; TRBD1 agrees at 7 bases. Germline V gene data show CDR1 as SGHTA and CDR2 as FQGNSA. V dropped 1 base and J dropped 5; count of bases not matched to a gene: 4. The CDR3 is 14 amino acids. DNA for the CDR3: TGTGCCAGCAGCTTAGGCGGGACAGATTATGGCTACACCTTC. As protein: CASSLGGTDYGYTF.

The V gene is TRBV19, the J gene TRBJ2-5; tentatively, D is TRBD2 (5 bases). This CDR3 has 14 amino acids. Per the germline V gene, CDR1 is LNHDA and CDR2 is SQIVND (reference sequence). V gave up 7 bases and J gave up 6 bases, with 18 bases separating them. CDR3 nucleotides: TGTGCCAGTAATAAGGAAAAGGGAGAGAAGACCCAGTACTTC. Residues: CASNKEKGEKTQYF.

The CDR3 DNA reads TGTGCCAGCTCACCAAGGACAGGGGGCGTGGAACTGTTTTTT. The encoded protein is CASSPRTGGVELFF. The chain combines TRBV18 with TRBJ1-4; TRBD1 matches at 11 bases. CDR1 and CDR2 from the germline V gene are KGHSH and LQKENI. This CDR3 spans 14 amino acids. V lost 2 bases, J lost 12 bases, and 5 bases stayed unmatched.

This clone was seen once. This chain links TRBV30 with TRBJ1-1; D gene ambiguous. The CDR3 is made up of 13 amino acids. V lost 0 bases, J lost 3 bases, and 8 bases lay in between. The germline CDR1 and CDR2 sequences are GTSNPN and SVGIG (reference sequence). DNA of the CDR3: TGTGCCTGGAGTGTACGGGTAGACACTGAAGCTTTCTTT. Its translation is CAWSVRVDTEAFF.

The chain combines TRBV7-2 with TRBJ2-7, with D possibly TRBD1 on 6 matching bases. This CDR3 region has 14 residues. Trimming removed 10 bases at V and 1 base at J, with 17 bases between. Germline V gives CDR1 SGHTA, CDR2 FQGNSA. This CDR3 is CATTRGHQSYEQYF. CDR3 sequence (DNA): TGTGCCACCACACGGGGACACCAGTCCTACGAGCAGTACTTC.

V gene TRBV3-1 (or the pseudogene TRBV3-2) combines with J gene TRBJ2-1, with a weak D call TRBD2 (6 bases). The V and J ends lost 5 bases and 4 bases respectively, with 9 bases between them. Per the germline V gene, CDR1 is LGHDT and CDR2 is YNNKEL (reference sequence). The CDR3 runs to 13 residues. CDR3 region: CASSKTSYNEQFF. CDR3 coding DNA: TGTGCCAGCAGCAAGACTAGTTACAATGAGCAGTTCTTC.

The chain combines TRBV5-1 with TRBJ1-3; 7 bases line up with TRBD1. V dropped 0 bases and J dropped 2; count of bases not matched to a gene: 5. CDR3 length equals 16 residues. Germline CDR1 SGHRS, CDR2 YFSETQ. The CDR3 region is CASSLAIQGTGNTIYF. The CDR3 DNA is TGCGCCAGCAGCTTGGCGATACAGGGGACTGGAAACACCATATATTTT.

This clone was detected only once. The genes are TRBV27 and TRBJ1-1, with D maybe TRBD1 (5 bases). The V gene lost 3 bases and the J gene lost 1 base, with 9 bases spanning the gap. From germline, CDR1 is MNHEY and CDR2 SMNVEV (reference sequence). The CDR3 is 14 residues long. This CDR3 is CASSFRGGNTEAFF. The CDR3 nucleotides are TGTGCCAGCAGTTTTCGGGGGGGGAACACTGAAGCTTTCTTT.

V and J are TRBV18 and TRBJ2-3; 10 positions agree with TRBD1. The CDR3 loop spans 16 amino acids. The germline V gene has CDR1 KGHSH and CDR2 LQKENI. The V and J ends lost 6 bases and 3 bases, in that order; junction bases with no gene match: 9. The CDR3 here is CASSTGTGVATDTQYF. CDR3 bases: TGTGCCAGCTCTACCGGGACAGGGGTGGCGACAGATACGCAGTATTTT. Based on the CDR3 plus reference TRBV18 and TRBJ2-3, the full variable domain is NAGVMQNPRHLVRRRGQEARLRCSPMKGHSHVYWYRQLPEEGLKFMVYLQKENIIDESGMPKERFSAEFPKEGPSILRIQQVVRGDSAAYFCASSTGTGVATDTQYFGPGTRLTVL.

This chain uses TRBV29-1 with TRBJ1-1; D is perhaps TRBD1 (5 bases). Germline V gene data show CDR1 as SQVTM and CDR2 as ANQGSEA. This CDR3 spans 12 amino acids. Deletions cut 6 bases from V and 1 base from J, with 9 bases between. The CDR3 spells CSVGGTNTEAFF. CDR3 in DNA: TGCAGCGTGGGGGGGACGAACACTGAAGCTTTCTTT.

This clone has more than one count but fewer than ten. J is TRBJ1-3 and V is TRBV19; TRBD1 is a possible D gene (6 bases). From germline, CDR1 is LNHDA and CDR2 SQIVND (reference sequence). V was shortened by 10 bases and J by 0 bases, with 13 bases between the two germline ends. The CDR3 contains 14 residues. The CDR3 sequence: CATKDSSSGNTIYF. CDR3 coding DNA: TGTGCCACAAAGGACAGCAGCTCTGGAAACACCATATATTTT.

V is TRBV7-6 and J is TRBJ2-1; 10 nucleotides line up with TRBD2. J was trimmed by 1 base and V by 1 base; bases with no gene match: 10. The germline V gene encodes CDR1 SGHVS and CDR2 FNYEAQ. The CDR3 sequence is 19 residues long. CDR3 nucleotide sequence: TGTGCCAGCAGCTTAGTGGGTCCGACTAGCGGGCGTTCCTACAATGAGCAGTTCTTC. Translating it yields CASSLVGPTSGRSYNEQFF. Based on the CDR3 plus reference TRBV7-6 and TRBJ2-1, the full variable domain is GAGVSQSPRYKVTKRGQDVALRCDPISGHVSLYWYRQALGQGPEFLTYFNYEAQQDKSGLPNDRFSAERPEGSISTLTIQRTEQRDSAMYRCASSLVGPTSGRSYNEQFFGPGTRLTVL.

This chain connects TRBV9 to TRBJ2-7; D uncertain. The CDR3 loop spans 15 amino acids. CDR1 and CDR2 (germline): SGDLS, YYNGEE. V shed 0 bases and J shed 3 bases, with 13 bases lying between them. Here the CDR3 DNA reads TGTGCCAGCAGCGTAGATCCGAGACGGAGCTACGAGCAGTACTTC. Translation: CASSVDPRRSYEQYF.

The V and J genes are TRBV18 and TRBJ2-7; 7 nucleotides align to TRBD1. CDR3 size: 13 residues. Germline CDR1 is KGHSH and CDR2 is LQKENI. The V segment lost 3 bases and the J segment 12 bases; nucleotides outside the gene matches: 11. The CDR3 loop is CASSPQDRTIMYF. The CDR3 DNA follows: TGTGCCAGCTCACCCCAGGACAGGACAATTATGTACTTC.

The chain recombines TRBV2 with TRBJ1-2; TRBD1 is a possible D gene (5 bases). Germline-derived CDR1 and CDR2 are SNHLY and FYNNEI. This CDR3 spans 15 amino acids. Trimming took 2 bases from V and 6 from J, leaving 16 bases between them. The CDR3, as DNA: TGTGCCAGCAGTGAAAATCCGGCAGGGATGGATGGCTACACCTTC. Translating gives CASSENPAGMDGYTF.

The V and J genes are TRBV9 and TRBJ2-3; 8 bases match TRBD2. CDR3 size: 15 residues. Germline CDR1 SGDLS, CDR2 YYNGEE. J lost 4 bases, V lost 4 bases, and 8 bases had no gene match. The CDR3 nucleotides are TGTGCCAGCAGCTTCGGGACTAGAGAGCCAGATACGCAGTATTTT. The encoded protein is CASSFGTREPDTQYF.

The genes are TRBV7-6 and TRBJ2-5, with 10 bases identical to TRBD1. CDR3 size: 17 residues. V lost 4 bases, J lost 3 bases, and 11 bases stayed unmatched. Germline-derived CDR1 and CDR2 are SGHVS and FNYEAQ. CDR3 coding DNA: TGTGCCAGCAGCTGGGACCGGGACAGGGGCAGAAAAGAGACCCAGTACTTC. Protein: CASSWDRDRGRKETQYF.